This T cell receptor (beta chain) came from a study of post-analysis software for immune sequencing data. Study observations and caveats: In patients, TRBV5-6, TRBV5-1 and TRBV20-1 belonged to roughly 5 TRBV segments found more frequently than in controls.

About this clonotype: Its antigen is unknown. Its ends do not fully match the called genes, so a read error is possible.

CDR1 is LGHDT and CDR2 is YNNKEL in the germline V gene (reference sequence). The CDR3 is 13 residues long. The TCR beta cDNA libraries carried unique molecular identifiers. One entry per CDR3 protein, called by TCRdb with MiXCR from the PCR reads. The table records roughly 430,000 distinct CDR3 sequences, approximately 37% of them present only once. This receptor was taken from a girl aged 2 to 9 with multiple sclerosis. The rearrangement uses TRBV3-1 and TRBJ2-7; TRBD2 is a possible D gene (5 bases). Sequencing was done on a sample of blood. The CDR3 DNA sequence: TGTGTCAGCAGCCAAGGGCGAGGGAACGAGCAGTACTTC. Translating it yields CVSSQGRGNEQYF.